The T cell receptor beta chain described here comes from a study of T cell repertoires in aging, cancer and after chemotherapy. Multiplex touch-down PCR with TRB-A/B primers amplified rearranged V-D-J TRB sequences. TCRdb used MiXCR to reprocess the multiplex PCR reads, holding one entry per CDR3 protein. The profile shows some 10,000 distinct CDR3 sequences, roughly 40% of them singletons. The CDR3 consists of 11 residues. CDR1 is SGHRS and CDR2 is YFSETQ in the germline V gene. As for this clonotype: At one of its ends the junction is not consistent with the germline gene, which may arise from a read error.

Amplification of TCR beta used genomic DNA extracted from peripheral blood. This clonotype was sampled from a human donor in good health. The material sequenced was blood. The gene calls are TRBV5-1 and TRBJ2-5; tentatively, D is TRBD2 (5 bases). CDR3 nucleotides: TGCGCCAGCAGCTTGGTGGACTCATATTCCTTC. Protein product: CASSLVDSYSF.